The present T cell receptor beta chain was sequenced within a study of blood T cell repertoires in COVID-19. As for the study in general: COVID-19 samples collected from the United States, Italy and Spain covered acute and convalescent phases. Sources were T cells, B-cell-depleted T cells, or PBMCs; the material itself was cDNA or gDNA.

Germline assignment: CDR1 LGHNA and CDR2 YNFKEQ. This CDR3 is 15 amino acids long. The trim removed 4 bases at V and 5 bases at J, leaving 2 bases unmatched. Only in-frame clones appear in the TCRdb table, and some are missing; sequencing was by immunoSEQ multiplex PCR. The table includes about 50,000 clones, roughly nine tenths detected once. The sequence was collected from a man aged 55 to 70 with active or convalescent COVID-19. Sequenced input: peripheral blood. J is TRBJ2-3 and V is TRBV4-2, with 14 positions matching TRBD2. As DNA, the CDR3 is TGTGCCAGCAGCCGCGGGACTAGCGGGGGAGATACGCAGTATTTT. Its translation is CASSRGTSGGDTQYF.